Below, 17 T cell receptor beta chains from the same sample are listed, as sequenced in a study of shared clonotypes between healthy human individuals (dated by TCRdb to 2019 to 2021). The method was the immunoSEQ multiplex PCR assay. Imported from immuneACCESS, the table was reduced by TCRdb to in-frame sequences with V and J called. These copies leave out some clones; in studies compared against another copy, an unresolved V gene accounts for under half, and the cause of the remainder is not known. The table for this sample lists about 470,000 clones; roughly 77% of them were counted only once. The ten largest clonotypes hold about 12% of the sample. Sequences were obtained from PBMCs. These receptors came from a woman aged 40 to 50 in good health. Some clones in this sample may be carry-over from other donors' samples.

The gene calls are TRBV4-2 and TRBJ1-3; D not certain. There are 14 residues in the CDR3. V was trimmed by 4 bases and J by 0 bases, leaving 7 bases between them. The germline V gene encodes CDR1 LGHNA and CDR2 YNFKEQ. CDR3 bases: TGTGCCAGCAGCCTGGGAGACTCTGGAAACACCATATATTTT. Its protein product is CASSLGDSGNTIYF.

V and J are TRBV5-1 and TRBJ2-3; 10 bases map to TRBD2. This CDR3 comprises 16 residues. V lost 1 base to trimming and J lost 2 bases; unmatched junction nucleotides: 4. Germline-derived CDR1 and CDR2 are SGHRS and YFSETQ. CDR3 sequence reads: CASSLLLAGNTDTQYF. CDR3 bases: TGCGCCAGCAGCTTGTTACTAGCGGGGAACACAGATACGCAGTATTTT.

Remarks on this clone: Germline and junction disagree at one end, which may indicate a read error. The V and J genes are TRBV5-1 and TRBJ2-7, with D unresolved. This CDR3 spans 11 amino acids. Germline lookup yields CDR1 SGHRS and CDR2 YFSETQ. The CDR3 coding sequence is TGCGCCAGCAGCTTGGGCTACGGGCAGTACTTC. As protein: CASSLGYGQYF. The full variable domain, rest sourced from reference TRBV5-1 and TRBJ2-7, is KAGVTQTPRYLIKTRGQQVTLSCSPISGHRSVSWYQQTPGQGLQFLFEYFSETQRNKGNFPGRFSGRQFSNSRSEMNVSTLELGDSALYLCASSLGYGQYFGPGTRLTVT.

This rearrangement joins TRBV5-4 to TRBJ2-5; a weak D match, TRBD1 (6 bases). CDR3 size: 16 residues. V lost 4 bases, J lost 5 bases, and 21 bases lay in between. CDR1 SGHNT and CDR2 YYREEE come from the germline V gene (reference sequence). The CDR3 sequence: CASSKALQGSRETQYF. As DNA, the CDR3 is TGTGCCAGCAGCAAGGCGCTCCAGGGGAGTAGGGAGACCCAGTACTTC.

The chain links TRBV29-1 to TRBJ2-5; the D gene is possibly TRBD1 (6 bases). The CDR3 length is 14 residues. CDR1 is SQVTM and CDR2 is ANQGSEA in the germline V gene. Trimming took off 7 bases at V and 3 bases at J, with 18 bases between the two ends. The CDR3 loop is CSAQPGANEETQYF. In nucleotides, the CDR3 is TGCAGCGCACAACCAGGGGCAAACGAAGAGACCCAGTACTTC. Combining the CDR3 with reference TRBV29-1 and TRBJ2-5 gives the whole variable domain SAVISQKPSRDICQRGTSLTIQCQVDSQVTMMFWYRQQPGQSLTLIATANQGSEATYESGFVIDKFPISRPNLTFSTLTVSNMSPEDSSIYLCSAQPGANEETQYFGPGTRLLVL.

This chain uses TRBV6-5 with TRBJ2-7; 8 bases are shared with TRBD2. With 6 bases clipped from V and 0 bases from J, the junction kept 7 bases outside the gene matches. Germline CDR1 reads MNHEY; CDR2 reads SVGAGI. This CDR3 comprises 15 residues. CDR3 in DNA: TGTGCCAGCAGCCTCGGGGGGGCGAGCTCCTACGAGCAGTACTTC. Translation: CASSLGGASSYEQYF.

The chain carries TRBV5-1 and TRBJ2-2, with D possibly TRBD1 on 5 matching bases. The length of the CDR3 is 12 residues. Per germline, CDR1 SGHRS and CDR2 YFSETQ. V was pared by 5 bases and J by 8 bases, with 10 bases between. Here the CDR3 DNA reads TGCGCCAGCAGGGAACCAGGGGGGGAGCTGTTTTTT. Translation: CASREPGGELFF.

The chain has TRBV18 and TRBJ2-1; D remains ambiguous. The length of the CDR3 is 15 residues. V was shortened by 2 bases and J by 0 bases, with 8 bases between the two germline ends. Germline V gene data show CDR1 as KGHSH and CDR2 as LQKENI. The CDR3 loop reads CASSPEPGSYNEQFF. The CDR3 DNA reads TGTGCCAGCTCACCAGAGCCAGGCTCCTACAATGAGCAGTTCTTC.

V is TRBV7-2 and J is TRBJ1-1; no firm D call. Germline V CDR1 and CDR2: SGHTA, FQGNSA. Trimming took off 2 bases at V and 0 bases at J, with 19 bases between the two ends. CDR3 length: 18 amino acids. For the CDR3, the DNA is TGTGCCAGCAGCTTAAACCATTTGTTGCAGCACATGAACACTGAAGCTTTCTTT. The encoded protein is CASSLNHLLQHMNTEAFF.

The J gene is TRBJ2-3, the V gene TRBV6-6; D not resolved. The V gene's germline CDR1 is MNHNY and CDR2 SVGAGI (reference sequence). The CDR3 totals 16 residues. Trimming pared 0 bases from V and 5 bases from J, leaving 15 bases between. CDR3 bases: TGTGCCAGCAGTTACTCGGGTCCGGTCCCGCAAGATACGCAGTATTTT. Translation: CASSYSGPVPQDTQYF.

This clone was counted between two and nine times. CDR3: CASKIGGVEGSEQFF. Written as DNA, the CDR3 is TGTGCCAGCAAGATTGGGGGAGTTGAGGGATCTGAGCAGTTCTTC. This chain joins TRBV2 and TRBJ2-1, with D tentatively TRBD1 or TRBD2 (5 bases each). The CDR3 has 15 residues. V dropped 7 bases and J dropped 9 bases, with 22 bases sitting between them. CDR1 is SNHLY and CDR2 is FYNNEI in the germline V gene.

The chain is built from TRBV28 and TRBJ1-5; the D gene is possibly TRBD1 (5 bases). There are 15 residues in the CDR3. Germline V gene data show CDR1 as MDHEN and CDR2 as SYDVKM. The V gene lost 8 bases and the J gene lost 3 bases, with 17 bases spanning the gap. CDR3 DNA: TGTGCCAGCCAGAGGAGGGGTAGGGACAATCAGCCCCAGCATTTT. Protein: CASQRRGRDNQPQHF.

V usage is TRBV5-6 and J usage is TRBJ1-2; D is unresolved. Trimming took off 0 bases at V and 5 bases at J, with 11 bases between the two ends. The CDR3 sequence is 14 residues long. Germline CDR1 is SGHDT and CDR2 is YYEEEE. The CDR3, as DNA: TGTGCCAGCAGCTTGGGATTTGAGGAGTATGGCTACACCTTC. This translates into CASSLGFEEYGYTF.

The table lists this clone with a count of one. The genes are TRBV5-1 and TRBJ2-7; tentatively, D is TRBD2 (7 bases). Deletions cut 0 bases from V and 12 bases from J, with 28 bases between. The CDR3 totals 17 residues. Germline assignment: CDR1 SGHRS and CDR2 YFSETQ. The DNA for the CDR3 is TGCGCCAGCAGCTTGGAAGGGACTACCCGGGGATTCAGGGGATGGTACTTC. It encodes CASSLEGTTRGFRGWYF.

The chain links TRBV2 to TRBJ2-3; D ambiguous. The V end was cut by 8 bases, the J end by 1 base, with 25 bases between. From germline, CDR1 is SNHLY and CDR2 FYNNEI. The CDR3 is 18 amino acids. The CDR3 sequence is CASCFGNLQDPCTDTQYF. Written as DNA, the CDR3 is TGTGCCAGCTGTTTCGGAAACCTTCAGGATCCCTGCACAGATACGCAGTATTTT.

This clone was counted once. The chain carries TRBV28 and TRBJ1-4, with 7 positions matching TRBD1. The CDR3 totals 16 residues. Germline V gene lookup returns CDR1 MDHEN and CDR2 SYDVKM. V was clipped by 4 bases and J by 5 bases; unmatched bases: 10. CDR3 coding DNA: TGTGCCAGCAGTTGGGGGTCGGGACAGAGAAATGAAAAACTGTTTTTT. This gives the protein CASSWGSGQRNEKLFF.

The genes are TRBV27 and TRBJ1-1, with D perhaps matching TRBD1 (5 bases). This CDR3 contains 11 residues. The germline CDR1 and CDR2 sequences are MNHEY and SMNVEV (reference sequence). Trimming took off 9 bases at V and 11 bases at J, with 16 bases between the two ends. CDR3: CASRGPGVAFF. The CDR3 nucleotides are TGTGCCAGTAGGGGACCCGGGGTGGCTTTCTTT.